The T cell receptor (beta chain) under discussion was sequenced for a study of regulatory T cells in long-lasting Graves disease. The ends were cut back, 6 bases at V and 0 bases at J, with 12 bases in the middle. The V gene's germline CDR1 is MDHEN and CDR2 SYDVKM. The CDR3 loop spans 14 amino acids. This sample's time point: persistent/refractory GD, antithyroid drugs over 5 years with positive TRAb. Scientists built the TCR library using RNA that was extracted from PBMCs. Relying on iRepertoire HTBI primers and Arm-PCR of CDR3 regions, the team built TCR beta libraries. TCRdb reanalysed the multiplex PCR reads using MiXCR and keeps one entry per CDR3 protein. The data hold 400,000 to 500,000 distinct CDR3 sequences, with around a fifth observed a single time. This clonotype was detected many times. Antigen unknown. Study-level findings and limits: The study found lower TCR diversity in persistent Graves' patients than in newly diagnosed ones. Rather than thyroid tissue, only peripheral blood underwent study.

The rearrangement joins TRBV28 to TRBJ2-7, with a possible D match to TRBD1 (5 bases). The material sequenced was peripheral blood mononuclear cells (PBMCs), taken when the disease was refractory, from a patient treated with antithyroid drugs. This sequence originates from a female donor with Graves disease. CDR3 nucleotide sequence: TGTGCCAGCAGACTGACAGACAGCTCCTACGAGCAGTACTTC. Its translation: CASRLTDSSYEQYF.